Reported below is one T cell receptor beta chain. This sample stems from a study of blood T cell repertoires in COVID-19. Study-level background: PBMCs, B-cell-depleted T cells, or T cells were the source of the cDNA or gDNA that made up the material.

Germline CDR1 is LNHDA and CDR2 is SQIVND (reference sequence). V was shortened by 4 bases and J by 3 bases, with 15 bases between the two germline ends. The length of the CDR3 is 15 residues. Profiled with immunoSEQ multiplex PCR; TCRdb holds only in-frame clones, not every one. This sample has about 410,000 clones, with approximately 90% found just once. The rearrangement uses TRBV19 and TRBJ1-2; maybe TRBD1 (6 bases). This clonotype originated in a woman in her twenties or thirties with active or convalescent COVID-19. Sample: peripheral blood. In nucleotides, the CDR3 is TGTGCCAGTAGTAAGACAGGCACAAAGGACTATGGCTACACCTTC. Translated, it gives CASSKTGTKDYGYTF.